A selection of T cell receptor beta chains follows, all from one sample in a study of Ad26.COV2.S vaccination and SARS-CoV-2 variants. The repertoire was sequenced with immunoSEQ multiplex PCR; TCRdb's copy has only in-frame clones and lacks some. The repertoire has 380,000 or so clones, 83% of them found once; the top ten carry 7% to 9.5%. The sample here was peripheral blood, taken in a trial of Ad26.COV2.S vaccine versus placebo. All receptors come from a person aged 18-65 years who received the Ad26.COV2.S COVID-19 vaccine or a placebo. Both conserved end residues are part of each CDR3. Each record gives: J gene, D gene, clone size, V gene, CDR3 DNA, CDR3 protein. A D gene is named only where the DNA matches it firmly. Clone sizes are given selectively: once, few, many, or a class where the clone is expanded.

J: TRBJ1-5; D: NA; size: NA; V: TRBV12-3/TRBV12-4; DNA: TGTGCCAGCAACAGGGACCAAAATCAGCCCCAGCATTTT; CDR3: CASNRDQNQPQHF
J: TRBJ2-1; D: NA; size: NA; V: TRBV9; DNA: TGTGCCAGCAGCGATCCACGAGGATACAATGAGCAGTTCTTC; CDR3: CASSDPRGYNEQFF
J: TRBJ2-3; D: NA; size: once; V: TRBV5-5; DNA: TGTGCCAGCAGCCCTCAGATGGGAAGGGATACGCAGTATTTT; CDR3: CASSPQMGRDTQYF
J: TRBJ1-1; D: TRBD1; size: NA; V: TRBV19; DNA: TGTGCCAGTAGATACAGGACAGGGGGCTCAACTGAAGCTTTCTTT; CDR3: CASRYRTGGSTEAFF
J: TRBJ1-5; D: NA; size: NA; V: TRBV2; DNA: TGTGCCAGCAGTGAGGGGCAGAGCAAAAATCAGCCCCAGCATTTT; CDR3: CASSEGQSKNQPQHF
J: TRBJ2-7; D: NA; size: NA; V: TRBV5-1; DNA: TGCGCCAGCAGCGCCTACAGGGCCCGGGACGAGCAGTACTTC; CDR3: CASSAYRARDEQYF
J: TRBJ1-1; D: TRBD1; size: NA; V: TRBV6-6; DNA: TGTGCCAGCAGCATCCCCGGGACAGGGGAGGGTGAAGCTTTCTTT; CDR3: CASSIPGTGEGEAFF
J: TRBJ2-7; D: NA; size: NA; V: TRBV20-1; DNA: TGCAGTGCTAGTGGGCTAGCGTTTACCTACGAGCAGTACTTC; CDR3: CSASGLAFTYEQYF
J: TRBJ1-3; D: TRBD1; size: few; V: TRBV5-5; DNA: TGTGCCAGCAGCTTGGAGGGACAGGGATTGAGATCTGGAAACACCATATATTTT; CDR3: CASSLEGQGLRSGNTIYF
J: TRBJ2-5; D: NA; size: NA; V: TRBV18; DNA: TGTGCCAGCTCACGCATACGGGGTCCCCAAGAGACCCAGTACTTC; CDR3: CASSRIRGPQETQYF
J: TRBJ2-2; D: NA; size: NA; V: TRBV6-4; DNA: TGTGCCAGCAGTGACTCGAGCAGGGGTAGCACCGGGGAGCTGTTTTTT; CDR3: CASSDSSRGSTGELFF
J: TRBJ2-5; D: TRBD2; size: NA; V: TRBV6-2/TRBV6-3; DNA: TGTGCCAGCAGTAGGGGACTAGCGGGGGGTCGGGCGAAGGAGACCCAGTACTTC; CDR3: CASSRGLAGGRAKETQYF
J: TRBJ2-3; D: TRBD2; size: once; V: TRBV7-2; DNA: TGTGCCAGCAGCTTACTGATCGGAGCGGGGGCACCTAGCACAGATACGCAGTATTTT; CDR3: CASSLLIGAGAPSTDTQYF
J: TRBJ1-2; D: NA; size: NA; V: TRBV28; DNA: TGTGCCAGCAGTTCCGGGACTGTCTATGGCTACACCTTC; CDR3: CASSSGTVYGYTF
J: TRBJ2-3; D: NA; size: NA; V: TRBV7-2; DNA: TGTGCCAGCAGCTTAGCGTCTCCTACAGATACGCAGTATTTT; CDR3: CASSLASPTDTQYF
J: TRBJ1-2; D: TRBD1; size: NA; V: TRBV5-4; DNA: TGTGCCAGCAGCTCTGACAGGGGAGTAGGCTACACCTTC; CDR3: CASSSDRGVGYTF
J: TRBJ2-7; D: NA; size: few; V: TRBV2; DNA: TGTGCCAGCAGTGGCCTGGGCTACGAGCAGTACTTC; CDR3: CASSGLGYEQYF
J: TRBJ1-6; D: NA; size: NA; V: TRBV6-4; DNA: TGTGCCAGCAGTGACTCAGGCGACAAGCATTCACCCCTCCACTTT; CDR3: CASSDSGDKHSPLHF
J: TRBJ1-3; D: NA; size: NA; V: TRBV7-9; DNA: TGTGCCAGCAGCCCTTCGGGCGGTAGCTCTGGAAACACCATATATTTT; CDR3: CASSPSGGSSGNTIYF
J: TRBJ1-1; D: TRBD1; size: NA; V: TRBV5-1; DNA: TGCGCCAGCCAGAGGACAGGGGACACTGAAGCTTTCTTT; CDR3: CASQRTGDTEAFF
J: TRBJ1-2; D: NA; size: NA; V: TRBV7-2; DNA: TGTGCCAGCAGCCCCGGGCATTATGGCTACACCTTC; CDR3: CASSPGHYGYTF
J: TRBJ2-3; D: NA; size: NA; V: TRBV7-2; DNA: TGTGCCAGCAGCTTAGCGCCCCCCCAAGATACGCAGTATTTT; CDR3: CASSLAPPQDTQYF
J: TRBJ2-3; D: TRBD1; size: NA; V: TRBV11-3; DNA: TGTGCCAGCAGCTCGGGACAGCTCACAGATACGCAGTATTTT; CDR3: CASSSGQLTDTQYF
J: TRBJ2-7; D: TRBD2; size: NA; V: TRBV13; DNA: TGTGCCAGCAGCTTGTGGGGACTAGCGGGGGATCCCTACGAGCAGTACTTC; CDR3: CASSLWGLAGDPYEQYF
J: TRBJ2-5; D: NA; size: NA; V: TRBV7-7; DNA: TGTGCCAGCAGCCTATACACCGGTCAAGAGACCCAGTACTTC; CDR3: CASSLYTGQETQYF
J: TRBJ2-2; D: TRBD1; size: NA; V: TRBV2; DNA: TGTGCCGGCCGACAGGGGGCGAGTACAATCGGGGAGCTGTTTTTT; CDR3: CAGRQGASTIGELFF
J: TRBJ2-7; D: NA; size: once; V: TRBV15; DNA: TGTGCCACCAGCAGAGACAAAACAGCGACCTCAACCTACGAGCAGTACTTC; CDR3: CATSRDKTATSTYEQYF
J: TRBJ2-7; D: NA; size: NA; V: TRBV7-8; DNA: TGTGCCAGCAGCCACGAGGGCTACGAGCAGTACTTC; CDR3: CASSHEGYEQYF
J: TRBJ1-6; D: NA; size: once; V: TRBV28; DNA: TGTGCCAGCAGTTCCCCGGGGGGGTATAATTCACCCCTCCACTTT; CDR3: CASSSPGGYNSPLHF
J: TRBJ1-5; D: NA; size: NA; V: TRBV24-1; DNA: TGTGCCACCAGTGATACCTCCCGACCGGGGTTGCCCCAGCATTTT; CDR3: CATSDTSRPGLPQHF
J: TRBJ2-7; D: NA; size: NA; V: TRBV28; DNA: TGTGCCAGCAGTTCATTCTCCCGGGACACCGTGGACTACGAGCAGTACTTC; CDR3: CASSSFSRDTVDYEQYF
J: TRBJ2-1; D: NA; size: NA; V: TRBV29-1; DNA: TGCAGCGTTCCCCTCGGATGGGATGAGCAGTTCTTC; CDR3: CSVPLGWDEQFF
J: TRBJ1-4; D: NA; size: NA; V: TRBV6-5; DNA: TGTGCCAGCGGGACGGGTCTTAGGGCTAATGAAAAACTGTTTTTT; CDR3: CASGTGLRANEKLFF
J: TRBJ1-1; D: NA; size: NA; V: TRBV9; DNA: TGTGCCAGCAGCGTAGACCTTCCGGGGAACACTGAAGCTTTCTTT; CDR3: CASSVDLPGNTEAFF
J: TRBJ1-1; D: TRBD1; size: few; V: TRBV29-1; DNA: TGCAGCGTTGGTAGCTACCTTAAACCGGGACAGGGGACCCCGGACACTGAAGCTTTCTTT; CDR3: CSVGSYLKPGQGTPDTEAFF
J: TRBJ1-6; D: TRBD1; size: many; V: TRBV7-9; DNA: TGTGCCAGCAGCAACGGACAGGGGTTTTATAATTCACCCCTCCACTTT; CDR3: CASSNGQGFYNSPLHF
J: TRBJ2-7; D: TRBD1; size: NA; V: TRBV7-2; DNA: TGTGCCAGCAGCTTAGCGGCAGGGGGCTGGGAGCAGTACTTC; CDR3: CASSLAAGGWEQYF
J: TRBJ2-7; D: NA; size: few; V: TRBV9; DNA: TGTGCCAGCAGCGCCTCGGGCGGCGAGCAGTACTTC; CDR3: CASSASGGEQYF
J: TRBJ2-7; D: TRBD1; size: NA; V: TRBV5-1; DNA: TGCGCCAGCTCCTTCAGGGGGTCCCTCTCCTACGAGCAGTACTTC; CDR3: CASSFRGSLSYEQYF
J: TRBJ1-6; D: NA; size: NA; V: TRBV5-4; DNA: TGTGCCAGCAGTCGGGAGAGCTCCTATAATTCACCCCTCCACTTT; CDR3: CASSRESSYNSPLHF
J: TRBJ2-7; D: TRBD2; size: once; V: TRBV4-2; DNA: TGTGCCAGCAGCCAATCCTCCGGGACTAACTCCTACGAGCAGTACTTC; CDR3: CASSQSSGTNSYEQYF
J: TRBJ1-1; D: NA; size: NA; V: TRBV4-2; DNA: TGTGCCAGCAGGGGTGAGGGCACTGAAGCTTTCTTT; CDR3: CASRGEGTEAFF
J: TRBJ2-1; D: TRBD2; size: NA; V: TRBV5-1; DNA: TGCGCCAGCAGCATCCTAGCGGGGGCAGACAATGAGCAGTTCTTC; CDR3: CASSILAGADNEQFF
J: TRBJ2-3; D: TRBD1; size: NA; V: TRBV6-4; DNA: TGTGCCAGCAGTCAAGGACAGGGGGCCCAAACAGATACGCAGTATTTT; CDR3: CASSQGQGAQTDTQYF
J: TRBJ1-6; D: NA; size: few; V: TRBV7-3; DNA: TGTGCCAGCTCATACTGGACGGCTGAGAATTCACCCCTCCACTTT; CDR3: CASSYWTAENSPLHF
J: TRBJ1-1; D: NA; size: NA; V: TRBV11-3; DNA: TGTGCCAGCAGCTTTGTTCCGGGGGGGATTGGGAACACTGAAGCTTTCTTT; CDR3: CASSFVPGGIGNTEAFF
J: TRBJ1-2; D: TRBD1; size: few; V: TRBV19; DNA: TGTGCCAGTAGTATTACAGGGGCTGCGCATGGCTACACCTTC; CDR3: CASSITGAAHGYTF
J: TRBJ1-5; D: NA; size: NA; V: TRBV3-1/TRBV3-2; DNA: TGTGCCAGCAGCCCACAGGGAAATCAGCCCCAGCATTTT; CDR3: CASSPQGNQPQHF
J: TRBJ2-2; D: TRBD2; size: NA; V: TRBV7-6; DNA: TGTGCCAGCAGCGTTGGGACTAGCGGCACCGGGGAGCTGTTTTTT; CDR3: CASSVGTSGTGELFF
J: TRBJ1-1; D: TRBD1; size: NA; V: TRBV6-4; DNA: TGTGCCAGCAGGGCAGGGGGCTCAGATGAAGCTTTCTTT; CDR3: CASRAGGSDEAFF
J: TRBJ2-5; D: NA; size: NA; V: TRBV5-4; DNA: TGTGCCAGCAGCTTGGTGCCTAGCCAAGAGACCCAGTACTTC; CDR3: CASSLVPSQETQYF
J: TRBJ2-1; D: NA; size: NA; V: TRBV24-1; DNA: TGTGCCACCAGTCCCCCCCGACTGCCTCGAGAGCAGTTCTTC; CDR3: CATSPPRLPREQFF
J: TRBJ2-1; D: TRBD2; size: NA; V: TRBV27; DNA: TGTGCCAGCAGTTTACCTAGCGGGGCAGCTCGAGTGAATGAGCAGTTCTTC; CDR3: CASSLPSGAARVNEQFF
J: TRBJ2-2; D: NA; size: NA; V: TRBV6-2/TRBV6-3; DNA: TGTGCCAGCAGTTCCTCCCTGAGGGCCAGCGAGCTGTTTTTT; CDR3: CASSSSLRASELFF
J: TRBJ2-3; D: TRBD2; size: NA; V: TRBV11-2; DNA: TGTGCCAGCAGCTCTAGCGGAGGGGGCACAGATACGCAGTATTTT; CDR3: CASSSSGGGTDTQYF
J: TRBJ2-5; D: NA; size: NA; V: TRBV5-4; DNA: TGTGCCAGCAGCTTTCGGGGGAGCCTCCAAGAGACCCAGTACTTC; CDR3: CASSFRGSLQETQYF
J: TRBJ1-1; D: NA; size: NA; V: TRBV6-5; DNA: TGTGCCAGCAGTTCCTCGACAGTCGAAGCTTTCTTT; CDR3: CASSSSTVEAFF
J: TRBJ1-6; D: NA; size: NA; V: TRBV11-2; DNA: TGTGCCAGCAGCTTAATGGCAGTAAATTCACCCCTCCACTTT; CDR3: CASSLMAVNSPLHF
J: TRBJ2-5; D: NA; size: NA; V: TRBV14; DNA: TGTGCCAGCAGCCAAGTTTGTGGGGGGGCGTCGAAGACCCAGTACTTC; CDR3: CASSQVCGGASKTQYF